This TCR beta chain was found in a study of T cell responses to AZD1222 COVID-19 vaccine. The study's findings and limits: Spike-specific TCRs gained breadth and depth after people received two AZD1222 doses. Clonal diversity was possibly underestimated, and white British individuals and females predominated among donors. Nearly half of unique spike-specific TCRs reportedly avoided B.1.351 and B.1.1.7 mutated regions.

The V end lost 6 bases, the J end lost 0 bases, and 11 bases lay between the germline ends. Germline values: CDR1 MNHNY, CDR2 SVGAGI (reference sequence). The CDR3 loop spans 14 amino acids. This table comes from immunoSEQ multiplex PCR, and its TCRdb copy is limited to in-frame clones, with some not included. The sample shows under 110,000 clones, over 75% of them seen only once. About this clone itself: As yet, its antigen is unknown.

This chain uses TRBV6-6 with TRBJ1-1; D gene ambiguous. Source: peripheral blood, taken on day 0 of AZD1222 vaccination. This receptor was taken from an adult in good health. The CDR3 spells CASSPSGVNTEAFF. CDR3 DNA: TGTGCCAGCAGCCCAAGCGGGGTGAACACTGAAGCTTTCTTT.